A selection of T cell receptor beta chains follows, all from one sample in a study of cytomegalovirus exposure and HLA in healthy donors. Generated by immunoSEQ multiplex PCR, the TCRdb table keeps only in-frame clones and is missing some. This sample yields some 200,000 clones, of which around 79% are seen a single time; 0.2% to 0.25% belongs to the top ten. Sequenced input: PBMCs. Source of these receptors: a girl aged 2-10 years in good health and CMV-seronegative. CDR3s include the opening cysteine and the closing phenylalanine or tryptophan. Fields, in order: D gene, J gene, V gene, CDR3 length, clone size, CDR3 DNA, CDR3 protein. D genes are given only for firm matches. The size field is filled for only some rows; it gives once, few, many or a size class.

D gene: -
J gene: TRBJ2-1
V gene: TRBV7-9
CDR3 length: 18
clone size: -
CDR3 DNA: TGTGCCAGCAGCTTTAGGCGACAGGACCCGAGCTCCTACAATGAGCAGTTCTTC
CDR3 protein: CASSFRRQDPSSYNEQFF

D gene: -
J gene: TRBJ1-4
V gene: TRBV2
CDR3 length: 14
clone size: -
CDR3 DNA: TGTGCCAGCAGACAGGGTGCAACTAATGAAAAACTGTTTTTT
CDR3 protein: CASRQGATNEKLFF

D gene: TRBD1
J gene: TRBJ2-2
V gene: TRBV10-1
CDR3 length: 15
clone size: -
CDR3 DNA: TGCGCCAGCAGTGCTCCGGGACAGGGAACCGGGGAGCTGTTTTTT
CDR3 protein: CASSAPGQGTGELFF

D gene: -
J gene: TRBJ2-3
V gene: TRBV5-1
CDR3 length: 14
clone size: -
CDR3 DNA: TGCGCCAGTCGAAGGGGCGGCCCCACAGATACGCAGTATTTT
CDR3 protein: CASRRGGPTDTQYF

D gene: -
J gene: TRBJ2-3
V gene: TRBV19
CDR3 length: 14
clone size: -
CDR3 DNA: TGTGCCAGTAGTATGTATGCGGGGTTAGATACGCAGTATTTT
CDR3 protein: CASSMYAGLDTQYF

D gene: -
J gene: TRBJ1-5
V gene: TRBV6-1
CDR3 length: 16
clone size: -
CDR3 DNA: TGTGCCAGCAGTGAAGGAACCGCGCATAGCAATCAGCCCCAGCATTTT
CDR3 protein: CASSEGTAHSNQPQHF

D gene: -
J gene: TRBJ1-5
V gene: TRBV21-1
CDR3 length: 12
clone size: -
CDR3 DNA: TGTGCCAGAGCGGGGAGGGGAGAGCCCCAGCATTTT
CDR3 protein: CARAGRGEPQHF

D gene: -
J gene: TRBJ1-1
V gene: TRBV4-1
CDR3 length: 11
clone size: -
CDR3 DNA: TGCGCCAGCATTTCCGGCACTGAAGCTTTCTTT
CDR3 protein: CASISGTEAFF

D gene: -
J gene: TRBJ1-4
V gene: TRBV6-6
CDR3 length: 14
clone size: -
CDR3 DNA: TGTGCCAGCGCGAGGGAGGGGGGTAATGAAAAACTGTTTTTT
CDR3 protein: CASAREGGNEKLFF

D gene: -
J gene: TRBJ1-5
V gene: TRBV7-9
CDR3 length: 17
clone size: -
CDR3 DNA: TGTGCCAGCAGCCCCATCCTGGGTGGGCACCGCGGGGGGCCCCAGCATTTT
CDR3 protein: CASSPILGGHRGGPQHF

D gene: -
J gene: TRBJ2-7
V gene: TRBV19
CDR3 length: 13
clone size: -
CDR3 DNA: TGTGCCAGTAGTGACACTAGCAACTACGAGCAGTACTTC
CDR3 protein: CASSDTSNYEQYF

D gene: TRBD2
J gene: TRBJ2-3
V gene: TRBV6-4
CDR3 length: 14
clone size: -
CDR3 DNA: TGTGCCAGCAGTGAAGCGGGGGGAACAGATACGCAGTATTTT
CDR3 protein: CASSEAGGTDTQYF

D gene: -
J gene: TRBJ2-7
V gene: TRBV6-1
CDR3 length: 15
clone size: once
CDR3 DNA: TGTGCCAGCAGTGAATATAGGGGGTTATCCTACGAGCAGTACTTC
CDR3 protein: CASSEYRGLSYEQYF

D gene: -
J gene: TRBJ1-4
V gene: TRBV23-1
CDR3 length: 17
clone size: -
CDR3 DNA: TGCGCCAGCAGTCAATGGATGGGGGGGGCAACTAATGAAAAACTGTTTTTT
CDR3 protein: CASSQWMGGATNEKLFF

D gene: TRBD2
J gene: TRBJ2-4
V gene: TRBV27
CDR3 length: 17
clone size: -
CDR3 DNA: TGTGCCAGCAGTTTGAAGCGGGACTCATTAGCCAAAAACATTCAGTACTTC
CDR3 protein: CASSLKRDSLAKNIQYF

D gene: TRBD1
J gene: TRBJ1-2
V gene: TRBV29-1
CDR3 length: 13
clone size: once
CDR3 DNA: TGCAGCGTTGAAGGACAGGGGGCGCTTGGCTACACCTTC
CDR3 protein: CSVEGQGALGYTF

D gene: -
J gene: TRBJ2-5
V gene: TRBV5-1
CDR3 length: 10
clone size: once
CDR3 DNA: TGCGCCAGCCGCGGTGAGACCCAGTACTTC
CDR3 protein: CASRGETQYF

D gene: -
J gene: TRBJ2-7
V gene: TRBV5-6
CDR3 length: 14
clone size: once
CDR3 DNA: TGTGCCAGCAGCTTGGCCCCTACCCCGGGGGAGCAGTACTTC
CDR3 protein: CASSLAPTPGEQYF

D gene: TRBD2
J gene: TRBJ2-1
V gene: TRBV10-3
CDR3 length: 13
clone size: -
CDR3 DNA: TGTGCCATCGGACTAGCGGGAGCCAATGAGCAGTTCTTC
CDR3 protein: CAIGLAGANEQFF

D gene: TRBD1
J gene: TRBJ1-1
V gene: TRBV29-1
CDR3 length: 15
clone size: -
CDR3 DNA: TGCAGCGTTGATGACAGGGGTGGGGAAGGCGCTGAAGCTTTCTTT
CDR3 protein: CSVDDRGGEGAEAFF

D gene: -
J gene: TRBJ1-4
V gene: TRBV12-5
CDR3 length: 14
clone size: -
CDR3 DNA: TGTGCTAGTGGTTTGCGTCAGGGTAATGAAAAACTGTTTTTT
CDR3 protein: CASGLRQGNEKLFF

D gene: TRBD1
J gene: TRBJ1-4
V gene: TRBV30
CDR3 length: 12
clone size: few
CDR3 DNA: TGTGCCTGGGGACAGGGTTTTGAAAAACTGTTTTTT
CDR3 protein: CAWGQGFEKLFF

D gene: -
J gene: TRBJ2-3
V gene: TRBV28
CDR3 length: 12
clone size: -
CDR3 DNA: TGTGCCAGCAAACTCGGAGCAGATACGCAGTATTTT
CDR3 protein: CASKLGADTQYF

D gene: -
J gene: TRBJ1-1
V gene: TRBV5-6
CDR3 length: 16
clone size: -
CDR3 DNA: TGTGCCAGCAGCTTGGTCGGGGGATCGACCAACACTGAAGCTTTCTTT
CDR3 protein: CASSLVGGSTNTEAFF

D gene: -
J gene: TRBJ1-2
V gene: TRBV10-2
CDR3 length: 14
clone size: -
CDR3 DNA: TGCGCAACCAACGACAGGAACCCTATCTATGGCTACACCTTC
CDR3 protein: CATNDRNPIYGYTF

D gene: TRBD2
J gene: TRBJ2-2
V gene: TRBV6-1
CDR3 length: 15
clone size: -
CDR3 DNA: TGTGCCAGCAGTGTTGTAGCGGGCTTCCCCGGGGAGCTGTTTTTT
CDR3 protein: CASSVVAGFPGELFF

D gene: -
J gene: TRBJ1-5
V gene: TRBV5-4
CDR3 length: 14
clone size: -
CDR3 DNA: TGTGCCAGCAGCGATGGGGGGGGCGATCAGCCCCAGCATTTT
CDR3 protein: CASSDGGGDQPQHF